The next 30 T cell receptor beta chains were all read from a single sample in a study of T cells after yellow fever vaccination. One entry per CDR3 protein results from TCRdb running MiXCR on the 5' RACE reads. Here the sample spans approximately 610,000 distinct CDR3 sequences, roughly a sixth being singletons. The sequencing used PBMCs, collected 4 to 6 days after the first yellow fever vaccination. The origin of the receptors is a man aged 18-30 years who received the YFV17D yellow fever vaccine.

This clonotype was seen a few times. CDR3 amino acids: CASSQVFGLAGGPVETQYF. In DNA, the CDR3 is TGCGCCAGCAGCCAAGTCTTCGGACTAGCGGGGGGGCCGGTAGAGACCCAGTACTTC. This chain connects TRBV4-3 to TRBJ2-5, with TRBD2 matching 15 bases. V lost 1 base, J lost 4 bases, and 10 bases stayed unmatched. The CDR3 totals 19 residues. Germline V gene lookup returns CDR1 LGHNA and CDR2 YSLEER.

The sample holds a few counts of this clonotype. The chain joins TRBV20-1 to TRBJ2-5; TRBD2 matches 16 bases. The CDR3 is made up of 17 amino acids. Germline V gene sequence: CDR1 DFQATT, CDR2 SNEGSKA (reference sequence). Trimming at V came to 6 bases and at J to 5 bases, leaving 12 bases not matched to a gene. The CDR3 here is CSARSGTSGGAWETQYF. The CDR3 region has the DNA TGCAGTGCGCGGTCCGGGACTAGCGGGGGGGCATGGGAGACCCAGTACTTC.

This clonotype was observed a few times. The chain recombines TRBV5-1 with TRBJ2-3; D is uncertain. Trimming shortened V by 0 bases and J by 5 bases, and 10 bases separated the two germline ends. The CDR3 is made up of 14 amino acids. The germline V gene encodes CDR1 SGHRS and CDR2 YFSETQ. CDR3: CASSLGTQVDTQYF. As DNA, the CDR3 is TGCGCCAGCAGCTTGGGAACGCAAGTAGATACGCAGTATTTT. Filled out from reference TRBV5-1 and TRBJ2-3, the complete variable domain reads KAGVTQTPRYLIKTRGQQVTLSCSPISGHRSVSWYQQTPGQGLQFLFEYFSETQRNKGNFPGRFSGRQFSNSRSEMNVSTLELGDSALYLCASSLGTQVDTQYFGPGTRLTVL.

This clonotype was counted only a few times. The chain joins TRBV4-3 to TRBJ1-4; 7 bases fit TRBD1. The ends lost 3 bases at V and 6 bases at J; junction bases unmatched: 7. CDR3 length equals 15 residues. The V gene's germline CDR1 is LGHNA and CDR2 YSLEER. CDR3 in DNA: TGCGCCAGCAGCCATTTTACAGGGGAGCATGAAAAACTGTTTTTT. Translated: CASSHFTGEHEKLFF.

In its sample, this clonotype was seen a few times. The rearrangement uses TRBV5-1 and TRBJ2-1, with TRBD2 matching over 7 bases. CDR1 is SGHRS, CDR2 YFSETQ, per germline. CDR3 length: 15 amino acids. Germline trimming cut 0 bases from V and 7 bases from J; bases unmatched to any gene: 7. The CDR3 DNA is TGCGCCAGCAGCTTGGTCGTGGGGGGGACGAATGAGCAGTTCTTC. The encoded protein is CASSLVVGGTNEQFF.

This clonotype was seen at least ten times. J is TRBJ1-2 and V is TRBV4-3; 11 bases match TRBD1. V was pared by 4 bases and J by 6 bases, with 10 bases of the junction left unmatched. CDR3 size: 16 residues. In germline, CDR1 is LGHNA, CDR2 YSLEER. Written as DNA, the CDR3 is TGCGCCAGCAGCCCACTAACCGGGACAGGGGGGGATGGCTACACCTTC. Translating gives CASSPLTGTGGDGYTF.

A few counts support this clonotype. V usage is TRBV28 and J usage is TRBJ1-5; D call uncertain. Germline values: CDR1 MDHEN, CDR2 SYDVKM. The CDR3 contains 13 residues. Trimming removed 7 bases from V and 1 base from J, with 8 bases in between. The CDR3 reads CASTEQSNQPQHF. CDR3 nucleotide sequence: TGTGCCAGCACCGAACAGAGCAATCAGCCCCAGCATTTT.

At least ten counts were recorded for this clonotype. The rearrangement joins TRBV5-1 to TRBJ2-3; no firm D call. Germline loops: CDR1 SGHRS, CDR2 YFSETQ. This CDR3 has 14 residues. V was cut by 2 bases and J by 4 bases, with 11 bases left in between. This chain's CDR3 is CASSLYVSADTQYF. The CDR3 bases are TGCGCCAGCAGCTTATACGTGTCGGCAGATACGCAGTATTTT.

This clonotype came up a few times. The chain recombines TRBV6-2 or TRBV6-3 with TRBJ2-1, with 8 bases aligning to TRBD1. After removal of 6 bases from V and 2 bases from J, the junction contained 6 bases not matched to a gene. Per the germline V gene, CDR1 is MNHEY and CDR2 is SVGEGT. This CDR3 comprises 15 residues. CDR3 amino acids: CASRDADRAYNEQFF. The DNA of the CDR3 is TGTGCCAGCAGGGACGCGGACAGGGCCTACAATGAGCAGTTCTTC.

This clonotype was seen repeatedly, ten times or more. The V gene is TRBV9, the J gene TRBJ1-3; D gene uncertain. The CDR3 covers 16 residues. The V end lost 0 bases, the J end lost 0 bases, and 10 bases lay between the germline ends. Germline V gene data show CDR1 as SGDLS and CDR2 as YYNGEE. CDR3 region: CASSVERRSSGNTIYF. The CDR3 DNA reads as TGTGCCAGCAGCGTAGAACGACGCAGCTCTGGAAACACCATATATTTT.

The chain carries TRBV18 and TRBJ2-1; the match to TRBD2 covers 10 bases. CDR1 KGHSH and CDR2 LQKENI come from the germline V gene. The CDR3 has 18 residues. J lost 0 bases, V lost 1 base, and 6 bases had no gene match. The CDR3 DNA reads TGTGCCAGCTCACCACGAGCGGGGGGGACTGGCTCCTACAATGAGCAGTTCTTC. Encoded protein: CASSPRAGGTGSYNEQFF.

This chain links TRBV12-3 or TRBV12-4 with TRBJ1-3; no reliable D call. This CDR3 region has 14 residues. V was cut by 6 bases and J by 1 base, with 10 bases left in between. CDR3 in DNA: TGTGCCAGCAGCTCCCAAGCTTCTGGAAACACCATATATTTT. This codes for CASSSQASGNTIYF.

The gene calls are TRBV5-1 and TRBJ2-2; D call uncertain. The germline V and J ends were trimmed by 0 bases and 3 bases, with 6 bases remaining between them. In germline, CDR1 is SGHRS, CDR2 YFSETQ. The CDR3 is 14 amino acids. CDR3 protein: CASSLVPHTGELFF. The CDR3 region has the DNA TGCGCCAGCAGCTTGGTCCCCCACACCGGGGAGCTGTTTTTT.

In its sample, this clonotype was seen a few times. The chain combines TRBV29-1 with TRBJ2-2; D perhaps matches TRBD1 (5 bases). From germline, CDR1 is SQVTM and CDR2 ANQGSEA. Trimming removed 6 bases at V and 6 bases at J, with 14 bases between. The CDR3 extends over 13 amino acids. This chain's CDR3 is CSVRQISSGELFF. As DNA, the CDR3 is TGCAGCGTCCGACAGATTTCATCCGGGGAGCTGTTTTTT.

V gene TRBV6-2 or TRBV6-3 combines with J gene TRBJ1-5; a possible D gene is TRBD1 (6 bases). The CDR3 loop spans 15 amino acids. V dropped 8 bases and J dropped 6 bases, with 20 bases sitting between them. The V gene's germline CDR1 is MNHEY and CDR2 SVGEGT. The DNA of the CDR3 is TGTGCCAGCGCCGACCACGTAGGACAGCGTCAGCCCCAGCATTTT. As protein: CASADHVGQRQPQHF.

This clonotype was observed a handful of times. In nucleotides, the CDR3 is TGTGCCAGCAGCCCCCATGGAGATATGAACTATGGCTACACCTTC. Protein product: CASSPHGDMNYGYTF. The rearrangement uses TRBV5-5 and TRBJ1-2; D remains ambiguous. V was cut by 4 bases and J by 2 bases, with 15 bases left in between. The germline V gene encodes CDR1 SGHKS and CDR2 YYEKEE (reference sequence). This CDR3 contains 15 residues. Based on the CDR3 plus reference TRBV5-5 and TRBJ1-2, the full variable domain is DAGVTQSPTHLIKTRGQQVTLRCSPISGHKSVSWYQQVLGQGPQFIFQYYEKEERGRGNFPDRFSARQFPNYSSELNVNALLLGDSALYLCASSPHGDMNYGYTFGSGTRLTVV.

The V and J genes are TRBV4-3 and TRBJ2-2; D call uncertain. V was cut by 1 base and J by 1 base, with 4 bases left in between. CDR1 is LGHNA and CDR2 is YSLEER in the germline V gene. This CDR3 contains 14 residues. The CDR3 loop is CASSQARNTGELFF. Written as DNA, the CDR3 is TGCGCCAGCAGCCAAGCCAGGAACACCGGGGAGCTGTTTTTT.

A few counts support this clonotype. The chain recombines TRBV5-1 with TRBJ2-1; D is unclear. The germline gives CDR1 SGHRS, CDR2 YFSETQ. The V gene lost 0 bases and the J gene lost 10 bases, with 8 bases spanning the gap. The CDR3 spans 12 residues. The CDR3 spells CASSLEGSEQFF. CDR3 DNA: TGCGCCAGCAGCTTGGAAGGTTCCGAGCAGTTCTTC.

This clonotype was counted ten times or more. The CDR3 bases are TGTGCCTGGAGCGCCGGACAGGGGGGAGGCTACACCTTC. It translates to CAWSAGQGGGYTF. The chain links TRBV30 to TRBJ1-2, with 10 bases aligning to TRBD1. CDR3 length: 13 residues. Germline V lookup: CDR1 GTSNPN, CDR2 SVGIG (reference sequence). Trimming removed 3 bases from V and 8 bases from J; junction bases left unmatched: 6.

CDR3 nucleotides: TGCAGCGTTAGCACAGGGGGCCGCAATCAGCCCCAGCATTTT. This translates into CSVSTGGRNQPQHF. The chain has TRBV29-1 and TRBJ1-5, with 9 positions matching TRBD1. The germline gives CDR1 SQVTM, CDR2 ANQGSEA. Germline trimming cut 5 bases from V and 2 bases from J; bases unmatched to any gene: 4. CDR3 length equals 14 residues.

This chain joins TRBV29-1 and TRBJ2-7; no reliable D call. Trimming pared 4 bases from V and 2 bases from J, leaving 15 bases between. The CDR3 loop spans 14 amino acids. CDR1 SQVTM and CDR2 ANQGSEA come from the germline V gene. The CDR3, as DNA: TGCAGCGTTGTTCGGCCAATGGATCCCTACGAGCAGTACTTC. Translation: CSVVRPMDPYEQYF.

J is TRBJ1-2 and V is TRBV18, with D uncertain. The germline V gene has CDR1 KGHSH and CDR2 LQKENI. The CDR3 extends over 15 amino acids. V was trimmed by 2 bases and J by 3 bases, leaving 13 bases between them. CDR3 loop: CASSPSGDLYYGYTF. In DNA form, the CDR3 reads TGTGCCAGCTCACCATCCGGGGATCTCTACTATGGCTACACCTTC.

V gene TRBV20-1 combines with J gene TRBJ2-2; D is perhaps TRBD1 or TRBD2 (5 bases each). The V gene's germline CDR1 is DFQATT and CDR2 SNEGSKA (reference sequence). The CDR3 length is 12 residues. CDR3 in amino acids: CSVRTGPGELFF. In DNA, the CDR3 is TGCAGCGTTAGGACGGGGCCCGGGGAGCTGTTTTTT.

The rearrangement links TRBV18 to TRBJ1-4; unclear D gene. The germline V gene encodes CDR1 KGHSH and CDR2 LQKENI. This CDR3 has 14 residues. Deletions cut 4 bases from V and 4 bases from J, with 10 bases between. The CDR3 protein is CASSRRANNEKLFF. The CDR3 DNA reads as TGTGCCAGCTCACGCCGGGCGAATAATGAAAAACTGTTTTTT.

This chain joins TRBV25-1 and TRBJ1-4, with 10 bases lining up with TRBD1. The CDR3 consists of 13 residues. Germline lookup yields CDR1 MGHDK and CDR2 SYGVNS. V lost 6 bases, J lost 5 bases, and 0 bases stayed unmatched. This CDR3 is CASRDRGNEKLFF. Here the CDR3 DNA reads TGTGCCAGCAGGGACAGGGGGAATGAAAAACTGTTTTTT.

J is TRBJ2-2 and V is TRBV5-1; D is tentatively TRBD1 or TRBD2 (6 bases each). Germline loops: CDR1 SGHRS, CDR2 YFSETQ. V was clipped by 3 bases and J by 7 bases, with 19 bases between them. The CDR3 covers 16 residues. In DNA, the CDR3 is TGCGCCAGCAGCTCCTACGGGTCGGGGGCGATCGGGGAGCTGTTTTTT. The encoded protein is CASSSYGSGAIGELFF.

V and J are TRBV3-1 and TRBJ2-1; 7 bases match TRBD2. V was pared by 1 base and J by 2 bases, with 2 bases of the junction left unmatched. This CDR3 contains 15 residues. CDR1 LGHDT and CDR2 YNNKEL come from the germline V gene (reference sequence). The CDR3 DNA is TGTGCCAGCAGCCAAGCTAGCGGACCCTACAATGAGCAGTTCTTC. Protein sequence: CASSQASGPYNEQFF.

This clonotype was detected a few times. The genes are TRBV7-9 and TRBJ2-7; a weak D match, TRBD1 (5 bases). With 3 bases removed from V and 6 bases from J, the gap between germline ends came to 12 bases. Germline V CDR1 and CDR2: SEHNR, FQNEAQ (reference sequence). The CDR3 runs 13 residues. CDR3 loop: CASSFPTDGEQYF. For the CDR3, the DNA is TGTGCCAGCAGCTTTCCGACAGATGGCGAGCAGTACTTC.

In its sample, this clonotype was seen a few times. The chain recombines TRBV12-3 or TRBV12-4 with TRBJ2-3; no clear D. V was cut by 2 bases and J by 2 bases, with 11 bases left in between. The CDR3 sequence is 15 residues long. CDR3 in amino acids: CASSLFGSYTDTQYF. As DNA, the CDR3 is TGTGCCAGCAGTTTATTTGGCAGCTACACAGATACGCAGTATTTT.

This clonotype was observed a few times. The gene calls are TRBV7-2 and TRBJ2-1; no clear D gene. This CDR3 spans 13 amino acids. Germline V lookup: CDR1 SGHTA, CDR2 FQGNSA. The ends were cut back, 4 bases at V and 6 bases at J, with 10 bases in the middle. The CDR3 sequence is CASSWTVGNEQFF. The CDR3 nucleotides read TGTGCCAGCAGCTGGACGGTGGGCAATGAGCAGTTCTTC.